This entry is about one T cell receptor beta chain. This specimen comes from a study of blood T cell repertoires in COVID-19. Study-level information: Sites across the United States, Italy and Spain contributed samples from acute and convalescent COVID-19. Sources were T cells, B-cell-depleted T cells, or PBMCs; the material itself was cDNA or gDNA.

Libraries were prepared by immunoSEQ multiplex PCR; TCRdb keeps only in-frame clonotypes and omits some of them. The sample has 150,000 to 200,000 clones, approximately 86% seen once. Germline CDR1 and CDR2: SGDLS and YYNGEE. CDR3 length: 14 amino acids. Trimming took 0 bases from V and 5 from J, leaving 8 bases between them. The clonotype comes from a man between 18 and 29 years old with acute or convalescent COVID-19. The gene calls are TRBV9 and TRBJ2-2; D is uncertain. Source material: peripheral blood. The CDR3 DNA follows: TGTGCCAGCAGCGTAGTCTCTTCTACCGGGGAGCTGTTTTTT. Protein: CASSVVSSTGELFF.